These 32 T cell receptor beta chains share one sample of origin, sequenced in a study of regulatory T cells in long-lasting Graves disease. The time point is: persistent/refractory GD, antithyroid drugs over 5 years with positive TRAb. Making the TCR library involved RNA that had been extracted from PBMCs. According to the study, TCR beta libraries were built with iRepertoire HTBI primers and CDR3-region Arm-PCR. A single record per CDR3 protein comes from TCRdb applying MiXCR to the multiplex PCR reads. Of more than 300,000 distinct CDR3 sequences listed, about 19% are singletons. Specimen: peripheral blood mononuclear cells (PBMCs), collected when the disease was refractory, from a patient treated with antithyroid drugs. The source of these receptors is a female donor with Graves disease.

Ten or more counts support this clonotype. The V call is TRBV18, the J call TRBJ1-2, with 8 bases identical to TRBD1. CDR1 and CDR2 (germline): KGHSH, LQKENI. Losses at the gene ends were 6 bases for V and 7 bases for J; bases not matched to a gene: 10. This CDR3 is built from 14 residues. CDR3 DNA: TGTGCCAGCTCCCTCGACCAGGGGGCGAGTGGCTACACCTTC. It yields the protein CASSLDQGASGYTF.

The rearrangement links TRBV6-5 to TRBJ2-2, with a possible D match to TRBD1 (6 bases). The CDR3 covers 17 residues. The germline gives CDR1 MNHEY, CDR2 SVGAGI. Trimming took 0 bases from V and 5 from J, leaving 16 bases between them. The CDR3, as DNA: TGTGCCAGCAGTTACTCCCTAGGGGGAGCTGGAACCGGGGAGCTGTTTTTT. Translation gives CASSYSLGGAGTGELFF.

About this clonotype: This clone may be a read error of a much larger clone one base away. DNA for the CDR3: TGTGCCATCAGTGTTAGGGGAGAGACCCAGTACTTC. Its translation: CAISVRGETQYF. V gene TRBV10-3 combines with J gene TRBJ2-5; D possibly corresponds to TRBD1 (5 bases). This CDR3 comprises 12 residues. Trimming took 4 bases from V and 4 from J, leaving 7 bases between them. Germline V lookup: CDR1 ENHRY, CDR2 SYGVKD.

The table lists this clonotype with many counts. This chain links TRBV20-1 with TRBJ2-7; perhaps TRBD1 as D (6 bases). Germline V CDR1 and CDR2: DFQATT, SNEGSKA (reference sequence). V gave up 5 bases and J gave up 3 bases, with 20 bases separating them. There are 15 residues in the CDR3. The CDR3 DNA follows: TGCAGTGCTTACACCCTCCGGCAGGGGATCTACGAGCAGTACTTC. Translation: CSAYTLRQGIYEQYF.

A word on this clonotype: A much bigger clone sits one base away, suggesting this may be a read error. The rearrangement uses TRBV11-2 and TRBJ2-4; D remains ambiguous. Germline values: CDR1 SGHAT, CDR2 FQNNGV. The CDR3 length is 13 residues. V was shortened by 2 bases and J by 4 bases, with 6 bases between the two germline ends. CDR3 sequence: CASSLHPKNIQYF. CDR3 sequence (DNA): TGTGCCAGCAGCTTACACCCTAAAAACATTCAGTACTTC.

This clonotype appeared many times. One end of the junction does not line up with germline, which may come from a read error. This chain links TRBV2 with TRBJ2-5, with TRBD2 identical over 7 bases. The CDR3 consists of 16 residues. Germline CDR1 SNHLY, CDR2 FYNNEI. In DNA form, the CDR3 reads TGTGCCAGCAGTGTCCGGCTAGCGGCAGCACAAGGGACCCAGTACTTC. It is translated as CASSVRLAAAQGTQYF.

This clonotype was seen only a few times. The chain recombines TRBV5-1 with TRBJ1-2, with D unclear. The V end lost 0 bases, the J end lost 0 bases, and 12 bases lay between the germline ends. This CDR3 has 16 residues. Germline V gene sequence: CDR1 SGHRS, CDR2 YFSETQ. The CDR3 here is CASSLASGPTNYGYTF. The DNA of the CDR3 is TGCGCCAGCAGCTTGGCCTCGGGCCCAACTAACTATGGCTACACCTTC.

This clonotype appeared many times. The chain links TRBV12-3 or TRBV12-4 to TRBJ1-1; no reliable D call. The V and J ends lost 6 bases and 5 bases respectively, with 10 bases between them. The CDR3 totals 12 residues. CDR3 loop: CASSRSATEAFF. The CDR3 region has the DNA TGTGCCAGCAGCAGGTCCGCGACTGAAGCTTTCTTT.

This clonotype showed up just a few times. This sequence joins TRBV14 and TRBJ1-2; D is uncertain. Germline V CDR1 and CDR2: SGHDN, FVKESK. V was trimmed by 5 bases and J by 7 bases, leaving 14 bases between them. The CDR3 has 13 residues. CDR3 protein: CASSASLGAGYTF. The CDR3 nucleotides read TGTGCCAGCAGCGCCTCATTAGGTGCTGGCTACACCTTC.

Notes on this clonotype: Possible read error: a much larger clone is one base away. The chain employs TRBV5-6 and TRBJ1-5, with TRBD1 as a possible D gene (6 bases). This CDR3 contains 14 residues. V lost 4 bases and J lost 5, with 13 bases in between. Germline V lookup: CDR1 SGHDT, CDR2 YYEEEE. For the CDR3, the DNA is TGTGCCAGCAGCATCGGGACAACGTATCAGCCCCAGCATTTT. It codes for CASSIGTTYQPQHF.

This clonotype was recorded a few times. This chain uses TRBV30 with TRBJ1-1; D gene uncertain. The length of the CDR3 is 13 residues. The V end was cut by 4 bases, the J end by 1 base, with 10 bases between. Germline CDR1 GTSNPN, CDR2 SVGIG (reference sequence). The CDR3 is CAWTSRWNTEAFF. CDR3 nucleotides: TGTGCCTGGACCTCGAGGTGGAACACTGAAGCTTTCTTT.

As to this clonotype: This may arise from a read error, as a much more abundant clone is one base away. The gene calls are TRBV13 and TRBJ1-2; D ambiguous. Trimming took off 3 bases at V and 6 bases at J, with 8 bases between the two ends. Germline CDR1 is PRHDT and CDR2 is FYEKMQ (reference sequence). This CDR3 contains 12 residues. Here the CDR3 reads CASSLAWHGYTF. In DNA, the CDR3 is TGTGCCAGCAGCTTGGCCTGGCATGGCTACACCTTC.

There are a few counts of this clonotype. This chain connects TRBV19 to TRBJ1-2; 10 bases are a match to TRBD1. V was clipped by 6 bases and J by 3 bases; unmatched bases: 1. This CDR3 has 13 residues. Germline loops: CDR1 LNHDA, CDR2 SQIVND (reference sequence). The CDR3, as DNA: TGTGCCAGTAGGACAGGGGGCGACTATGGCTACACCTTC. This sequence encodes CASRTGGDYGYTF. The full variable domain, in which reference TRBV19 and TRBJ1-2 provide the parts outside the CDR3, is DGGITQSPKYLFRKEGQNVTLSCEQNLNHDAMYWYRQDPGQGLRLIYYSQIVNDFQKGDIAEGYSVSREKKESFPLTVTSAQKNPTAFYLCASRTGGDYGYTFGSGTRLTVV.

This clonotype was found a few times. The CDR3 protein is CVRGSQPQHF. CDR3 sequence (DNA): TGTGTTAGGGGGAGTCAGCCCCAGCATTTT. The chain couples TRBV30 to TRBJ1-5; possibly TRBD1 for D (6 bases). CDR1 and CDR2 (germline): GTSNPN, SVGIG (reference sequence). The CDR3 is 10 amino acids.

This clonotype was seen ten or more times. V usage is TRBV7-2 and J usage is TRBJ1-2; 7 bases agree with TRBD1. The length of the CDR3 is 15 residues. Trimming removed 1 base from V and 6 bases from J; junction bases left unmatched: 8. CDR1 and CDR2 (germline): SGHTA, FQGNSA. Here the CDR3 reads CASSLDRRQGDGYTF. For the CDR3, the DNA is TGTGCCAGCAGCTTAGACCGGAGACAGGGCGATGGCTACACCTTC.

In this sample, this clonotype turned up many times. This chain joins TRBV20-1 and TRBJ1-6; TRBD1 might be the D (6 bases). The germline V gene encodes CDR1 DFQATT and CDR2 SNEGSKA (reference sequence). There are 13 residues in the CDR3. Trimming left V 1 base short and J 7 bases short, with 8 bases between. This chain's CDR3 is CSARGTDNSPLHF. Written as DNA, the CDR3 is TGCAGTGCTAGAGGGACAGACAATTCACCCCTCCACTTT.

Details on this clonotype: It differs at one base from a far larger clone, so likely a read error. This chain uses TRBV6-9 with TRBJ1-6; D is ambiguous. CDR1 is MNHGY, CDR2 SVAAGI, per germline. The CDR3 loop spans 14 amino acids. V lost 4 bases to trimming and J lost 11 bases, with 15 bases between them. The CDR3 coding sequence is TGTGCCAGCAGTTGGGGTTCCGGCAATCCACCCCTCCACTTT. It is translated as CASSWGSGNPPLHF.

This clonotype occurred a few times. The chain joins TRBV7-2 to TRBJ1-6, with D tentatively TRBD1 (5 bases). The V and J ends lost 1 base and 6 bases respectively, with 10 bases between them. The CDR3 extends over 15 amino acids. CDR1 and CDR2 (germline): SGHTA, FQGNSA. This chain's CDR3 is CASSLGQGGNSPLHF. The CDR3 DNA sequence: TGTGCCAGCAGCTTAGGGCAGGGAGGTAATTCACCCCTCCACTTT. Full variable domain (outside the CDR3, taken from reference TRBV7-2 and TRBJ1-6): GAGVSQSPSNKVTEKGKDVELRCDPISGHTALYWYRQSLGQGLEFLIYFQGNSAPDKSGLPSDRFSAERTGGSVSTLTIQRTQQEDSAVYLCASSLGQGGNSPLHFGNGTRLTVT.

The chain carries TRBV10-3 and TRBJ2-7; perhaps TRBD1 as D (6 bases). The V gene's germline CDR1 is ENHRY and CDR2 SYGVKD. Trimming removed 7 bases from V and 6 bases from J, with 16 bases in between. The CDR3 covers 13 residues. DNA of the CDR3: TGTGCCATCAATCCTTTACAGGGAACCGAGCAGTACTTC. It codes for CAINPLQGTEQYF.

This clonotype was seen repeatedly, ten times or more. The chain is built from TRBV5-1 and TRBJ2-2; 8 bases are shared with TRBD1. Unmatched junction bases numbered 8, after V lost 0 bases and J lost 7 bases. This CDR3 is 16 amino acids long. Germline values: CDR1 SGHRS, CDR2 YFSETQ. CDR3 sequence: CASSLAGTGGIGELFF. The DNA for the CDR3 is TGCGCCAGCAGCTTGGCCGGGACAGGAGGCATCGGGGAGCTGTTTTTT.

The table lists this clonotype with many counts. The chain has TRBV12-3 or TRBV12-4 and TRBJ1-4; D not resolved. The CDR3 consists of 14 residues. The V gene lost 6 bases and the J gene lost 7 bases, with 15 bases spanning the gap. CDR3 coding DNA: TGTGCCAGCAGAAATTCTTGGATGGGTGAAAAACTGTTTTTT. This codes for CASRNSWMGEKLFF.

In its sample, this clonotype was seen once. The chain links TRBV4-1 to TRBJ1-5, with D tentatively TRBD1 (5 bases). Per germline, CDR1 MGHRA and CDR2 YSYEKL. V lost 1 base and J 7 bases, leaving 17 bases between the germline ends. CDR3 size: 16 residues. The CDR3 reads CASSQVGAASVQPQHF. In DNA, the CDR3 is TGCGCCAGCAGCCAAGTTGGGGCGGCCTCCGTACAGCCCCAGCATTTT.

In this sample, this clonotype turned up a few times. V and J are TRBV29-1 and TRBJ2-2, with D uncertain. The V gene's germline CDR1 is SQVTM and CDR2 ANQGSEA. The CDR3 is made up of 15 amino acids. The germline V and J ends were trimmed by 6 bases and 0 bases, with 14 bases remaining between them. CDR3 region: CSVTGPAANTGELFF. In DNA, the CDR3 is TGCAGCGTGACCGGGCCGGCCGCGAACACCGGGGAGCTGTTTTTT.

J is TRBJ2-7 and V is TRBV20-1, with 8 bases fitting TRBD2. The CDR3 spans 18 residues. The ends lost 0 bases at V and 2 bases at J; junction bases unmatched: 15. Per the germline V gene, CDR1 is DFQATT and CDR2 is SNEGSKA (reference sequence). The CDR3, as DNA: TGCAGTGCTAGAGATCATGGAGGCGTAGCGGGGAACACCTACGAGCAGTACTTC. Encoded protein: CSARDHGGVAGNTYEQYF.

In regard to this clonotype: The junction and the germline gene differ at one end; a read error may be behind it. The V gene is TRBV2, the J gene TRBJ2-7, with D maybe TRBD1 (6 bases). Germline V gives CDR1 SNHLY, CDR2 FYNNEI. The CDR3 spans 15 residues. CDR3 bases: TGCGCCAGCAGCTCCCAGGTGAGGGGGATCTACGAGCAGTACTTC. Protein product: CASSSQVRGIYEQYF.

This clonotype has only a few counts. The chain uses TRBV2 and TRBJ1-3, with TRBD1 as a possible D gene (6 bases). The germline CDR1 and CDR2 sequences are SNHLY and FYNNEI. CDR3 length: 15 amino acids. V was cut by 4 bases and J by 0 bases, with 10 bases left in between. In DNA, the CDR3 is TGTGCCAGCAGTGTGGGGGCGAGCTCTGGAAACACCATATATTTT. It translates to CASSVGASSGNTIYF. The complete variable domain, with remaining parts taken from reference TRBV2 and TRBJ1-3, reads EPEVTQTPSHQVTQMGQEVILRCVPISNHLYFYWYRQILGQKVEFLVSFYNNEISEKSEIFDDQFSVERPDGSNFTLKIRSTKLEDSAMYFCASSVGASSGNTIYFGEGSWLTVV.

This clonotype was observed many times. The gene calls are TRBV24-1 and TRBJ2-5; D remains unclear. The germline CDR1 and CDR2 sequences are KGHDR and SFDVKD. V lost 5 bases and J lost 5, with 11 bases in between. This CDR3 is 13 amino acids long. CDR3 region: CATSVHGAETQYF. CDR3 sequence (DNA): TGTGCCACCAGTGTGCATGGAGCCGAGACCCAGTACTTC.

This clonotype was detected many times. This sequence joins TRBV20-1 and TRBJ1-1, with 8 bases fitting TRBD1. After removal of 5 bases from V and 1 base from J, the junction contained 6 bases not matched to a gene. This CDR3 comprises 14 residues. Per germline, CDR1 DFQATT and CDR2 SNEGSKA (reference sequence). CDR3 DNA: TGCAGTGCTCCTCGGACAGGGCCGAACACTGAAGCTTTCTTT. This encodes CSAPRTGPNTEAFF.

This clonotype was counted at least ten times. The CDR3 DNA reads as TGCAGTGCTAGAGATTGGGGGGCCTCGATGAACACTGAAGCTTTCTTT. Protein: CSARDWGASMNTEAFF. This sequence joins TRBV20-1 and TRBJ1-1; D might be TRBD1 (6 bases). The CDR3 sequence is 16 residues long. Trimming removed 0 bases at V and 0 bases at J, with 14 bases between. Germline V lookup: CDR1 DFQATT, CDR2 SNEGSKA (reference sequence).

This clonotype was seen many times. The chain carries TRBV11-2 and TRBJ1-1; D call uncertain. Germline values: CDR1 SGHAT, CDR2 FQNNGV. The ends were cut back, 3 bases at V and 1 base at J, with 6 bases in the middle. CDR3 size: 13 residues. CDR3 protein: CASSLMTNTEAFF. The DNA for the CDR3 is TGTGCCAGCAGCTTGATGACGAACACTGAAGCTTTCTTT. The full variable domain, rest sourced from reference TRBV11-2 and TRBJ1-1, is EAGVAQSPRYKIIEKRQSVAFWCNPISGHATLYWYQQILGQGPKLLIQFQNNGVVDDSQLPKDRFSAERLKGVDSTLKIQPAKLEDSAVYLCASSLMTNTEAFFGQGTRLTVV.

The chain links TRBV6-2 or TRBV6-3 to TRBJ1-4; possible D gene TRBD1, 5 bases. This CDR3 spans 16 amino acids. Per germline, CDR1 MNHEY and CDR2 SVGEGT. V was trimmed by 5 bases and J by 5 bases, leaving 18 bases between them. The CDR3, as DNA: TGTGCCAGCAGTGATTCCGCGACAGAAACCAATGAAAAACTGTTTTTT. Translated, it gives CASSDSATETNEKLFF.

CDR3 coding DNA: TGTGCCAGCTCACAACACGTATCTTGGACTAGCGGGGGGGACTACAATGAGCAGTTCTTC. This translates into CASSQHVSWTSGGDYNEQFF. This chain joins TRBV18 and TRBJ2-1, with TRBD2 matching over 15 bases. CDR3 length equals 20 residues. V lost 4 bases to trimming and J lost 3 bases; unmatched junction nucleotides: 13. Germline V gene data show CDR1 as KGHSH and CDR2 as LQKENI.